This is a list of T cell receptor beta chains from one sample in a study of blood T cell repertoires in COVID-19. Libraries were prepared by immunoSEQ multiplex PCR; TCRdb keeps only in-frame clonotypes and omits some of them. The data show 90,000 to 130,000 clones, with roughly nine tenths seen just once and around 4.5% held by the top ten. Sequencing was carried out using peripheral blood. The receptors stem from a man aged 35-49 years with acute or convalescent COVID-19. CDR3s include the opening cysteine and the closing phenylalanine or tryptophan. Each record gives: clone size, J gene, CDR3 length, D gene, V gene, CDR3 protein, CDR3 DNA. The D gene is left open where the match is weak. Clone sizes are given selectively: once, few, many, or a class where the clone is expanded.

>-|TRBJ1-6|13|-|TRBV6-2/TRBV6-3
CASSPTGLSPLHF
TGTGCCAGCAGTCCAACAGGGCTGTCACCCCTCCACTTT
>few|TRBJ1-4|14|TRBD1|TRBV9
CASSVVGDSEKLFF
TGTGCCAGCAGCGTAGTCGGGGACAGTGAAAAACTGTTTTTT
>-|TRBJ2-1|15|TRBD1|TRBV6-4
CASSFSGQGTDEQFF
TGTGCCAGCAGTTTTTCGGGACAGGGGACCGATGAGCAGTTCTTC
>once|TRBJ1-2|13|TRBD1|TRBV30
CAQRTGKRYGYTF
TGTGCCCAAAGGACAGGGAAGCGGTATGGCTACACCTTC
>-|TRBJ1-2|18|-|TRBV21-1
CASSKEVRRQGKGYGYTF
TGTGCCAGCAGCAAAGAAGTCCGCCGGCAGGGTAAAGGGTATGGCTACACCTTC
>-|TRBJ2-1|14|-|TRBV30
CAWGEGLMNSEQFF
TGTGCCTGGGGAGAAGGTCTAATGAACAGTGAGCAGTTCTTC
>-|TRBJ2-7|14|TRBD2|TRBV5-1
CASSRTSGSYEQYF
TGCGCCAGCAGCCGGACTAGCGGGAGTTACGAGCAGTACTTC
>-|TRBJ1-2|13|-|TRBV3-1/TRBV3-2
CASSLIANMGYTF
TGTGCCAGCAGCCTCATAGCGAACATGGGCTACACCTTC
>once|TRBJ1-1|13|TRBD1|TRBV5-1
CASSLGTGGDAFF
TGCGCCAGCAGCTTGGGCACAGGGGGCGATGCTTTCTTT
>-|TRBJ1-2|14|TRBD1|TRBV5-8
CASSLGDRVYGYTF
TGTGCCAGCAGCTTGGGGGACAGGGTCTATGGCTACACCTTC
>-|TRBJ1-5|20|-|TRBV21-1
CASSKRSFDRASFSNQPQHF
TGTGCCAGCAGCAAAAGGAGCTTCGACAGGGCCTCCTTTAGCAATCAGCCCCAGCATTTT
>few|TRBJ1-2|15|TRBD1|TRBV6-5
CASRTPGQGTYGYTF
TGTGCCAGCCGAACCCCGGGACAGGGGACCTATGGCTACACCTTC
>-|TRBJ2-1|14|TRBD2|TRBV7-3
CASSPDPGLEKQFF
TGTGCCAGCAGCCCAGACCCGGGACTAGAGAAGCAGTTCTTC
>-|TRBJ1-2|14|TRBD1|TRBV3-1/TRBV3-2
CASSQEGTGVGYTF
TGTGCCAGCAGCCAAGAAGGGACAGGGGTAGGCTACACCTTC
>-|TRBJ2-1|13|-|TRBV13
CASRTLRADEQFF
TGTGCCAGCAGAACACTTAGAGCGGATGAGCAGTTCTTC
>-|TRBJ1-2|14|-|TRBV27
CASSFLAGDYGYTF
TGTGCCAGCAGTTTTTTAGCAGGGGACTATGGCTACACCTTC
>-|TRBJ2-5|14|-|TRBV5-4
CASSPLGGKETQYF
TGTGCCAGCAGCCCCCTTGGGGGGAAAGAGACCCAGTACTTC
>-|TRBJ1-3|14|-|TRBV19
CASSTWDTGNTIYF
TGTGCCAGTAGTACCTGGGACACTGGAAACACCATATATTTT
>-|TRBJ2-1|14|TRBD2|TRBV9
CASSVAGGLNEQFF
TGTGCCAGCAGCGTAGCGGGGGGGCTGAATGAGCAGTTCTTC
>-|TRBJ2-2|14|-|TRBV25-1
CASSGAGNTGELFF
TGTGCCAGCAGTGGTGCAGGCAACACCGGGGAGCTGTTTTTT
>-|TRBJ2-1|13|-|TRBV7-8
CASSSIAVNEQFF
TGTGCCAGCAGCTCCATAGCGGTCAATGAGCAGTTCTTC
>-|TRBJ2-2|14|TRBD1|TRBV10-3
CAISEGQGTGELFF
TGTGCCATCAGTGAAGGACAGGGCACCGGGGAGCTGTTTTTT
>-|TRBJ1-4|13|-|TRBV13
CASNGQGGGKLFF
TGTGCCAGCAACGGGCAGGGAGGAGGAAAACTGTTTTTT
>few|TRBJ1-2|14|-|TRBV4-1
CASSQATSNYGYTF
TGCGCCAGCAGCCAAGCTACGTCAAACTATGGCTACACCTTC
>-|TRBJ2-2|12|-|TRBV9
CASSVRTGELFF
TGTGCCAGCAGCGTGCGTACCGGGGAGCTGTTTTTT
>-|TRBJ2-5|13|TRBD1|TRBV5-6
CATGQGARETQYF
TGTGCCACCGGACAGGGGGCCAGAGAGACCCAGTACTTC
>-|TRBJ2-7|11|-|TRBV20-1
CSARASREQYF
TGCAGTGCTAGAGCCAGTCGCGAGCAGTACTTC
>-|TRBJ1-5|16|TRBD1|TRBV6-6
CASSYPTGGKGQPQHF
TGTGCCAGCAGTTACCCTACAGGGGGGAAGGGCCAGCCCCAGCATTTT
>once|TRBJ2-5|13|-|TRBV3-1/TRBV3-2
CATGMADQETQYF
TGTGCCACGGGGATGGCGGACCAAGAGACCCAGTACTTC
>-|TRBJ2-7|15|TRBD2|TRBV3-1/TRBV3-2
CASSRSGVSSYEQYF
TGTGCCAGCAGCCGAAGCGGGGTGAGCTCCTACGAGCAGTACTTC
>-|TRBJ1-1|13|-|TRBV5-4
CASSPRMNTEAFF
TGTGCCAGCAGCCCTAGGATGAACACTGAAGCTTTCTTT
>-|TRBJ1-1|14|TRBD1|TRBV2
CASSKTGPGTEAFF
TGTGCCAGCAGTAAGACAGGGCCGGGAACTGAAGCTTTCTTT
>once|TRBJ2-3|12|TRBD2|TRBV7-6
CASSLSGRVEYF
TGTGCCAGCAGCTTAAGCGGGAGGGTGGAGTATTTT
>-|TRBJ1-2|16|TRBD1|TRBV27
CASSPGPGTGPLGYTF
TGTGCCAGCAGTCCGGGTCCCGGGACAGGGCCACTTGGCTACACCTTC
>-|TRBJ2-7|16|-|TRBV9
CASSESIGTIYYEQYF
TGTGCCAGCAGCGAAAGCATCGGGACAATCTACTACGAGCAGTACTTC
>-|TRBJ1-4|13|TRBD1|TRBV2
CASNDRADEKLFF
TGTGCCAGCAACGACAGGGCGGATGAAAAACTGTTTTTT
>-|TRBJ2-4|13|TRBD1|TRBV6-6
CASSLDRENIQYF
TGTGCCAGCAGCCTAGACAGGGAGAACATTCAGTACTTC
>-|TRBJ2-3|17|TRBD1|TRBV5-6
CASSLEQGGPSTDTQYF
TGTGCCAGCAGCTTGGAACAGGGGGGACCTAGCACAGATACGCAGTATTTT
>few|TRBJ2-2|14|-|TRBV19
CASSFRANTGELFF
TGTGCCAGTAGTTTCAGGGCGAACACCGGGGAGCTGTTTTTT
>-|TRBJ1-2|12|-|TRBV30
CAWGSSFYGYTF
TGTGCCTGGGGTTCCTCGTTCTATGGCTACACCTTC
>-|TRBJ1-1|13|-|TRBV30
CAWSVQGNTEAFF
TGTGCCTGGAGTGTACAGGGGAACACTGAAGCTTTCTTT
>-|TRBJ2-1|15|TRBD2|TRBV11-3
CASSPSSGRMHEQFF
TGTGCCAGCAGCCCTTCTAGCGGGAGGATGCATGAGCAGTTCTTC
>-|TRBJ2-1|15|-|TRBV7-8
CASSLGRPSYNEQFF
TGTGCCAGCAGCTTAGGCAGGCCCTCCTACAATGAGCAGTTCTTC
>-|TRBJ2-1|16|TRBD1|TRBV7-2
CASSVRRQGFYNEQFF
TGTGCCAGCAGCGTACGGCGACAGGGCTTCTACAATGAGCAGTTCTTC
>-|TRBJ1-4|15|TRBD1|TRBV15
CATRGGQATNEKLFF
TGTGCCACCAGAGGAGGACAGGCAACTAATGAAAAACTGTTTTTT
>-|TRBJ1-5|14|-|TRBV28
CASRNTGDNQPQHF
TGTGCCAGCAGGAATACAGGCGACAATCAGCCCCAGCATTTT
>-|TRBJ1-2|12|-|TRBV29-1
CSVGVAGRGYTF
TGCAGCGTTGGTGTCGCAGGGCGGGGCTACACCTTC
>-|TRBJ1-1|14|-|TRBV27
CASRYLGGNTEAFF
TGTGCCAGCAGATACTTGGGGGGAAACACTGAAGCTTTCTTT
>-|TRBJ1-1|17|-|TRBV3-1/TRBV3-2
CASSQRGLSRVNTEAFF
TGTGCCAGCAGCCAAAGGGGCCTTAGTCGCGTGAACACTGAAGCTTTCTTT
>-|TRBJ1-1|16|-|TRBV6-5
CASSWRQSYGDPQAFF
TGTGCCAGCAGTTGGCGCCAGTCCTATGGAGACCCCCAGGCTTTCTTT
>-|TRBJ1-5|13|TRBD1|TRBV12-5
CASGMTGGQPQHF
TGTGCTAGTGGAATGACAGGGGGTCAGCCCCAGCATTTT
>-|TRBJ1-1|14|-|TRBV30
CAWSVSGVSTEAFF
TGTGCCTGGAGTGTTAGCGGGGTTTCGACTGAAGCTTTCTTT
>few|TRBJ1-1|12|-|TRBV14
CASSDRNTEAFF
TGTGCCAGCAGCGACAGGAACACTGAAGCTTTCTTT
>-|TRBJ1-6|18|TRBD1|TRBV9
CASSEGTGGASYNSPLHF
TGTGCCAGCAGCGAGGGGACAGGGGGCGCGTCCTATAATTCACCCCTCCACTTT